The 18 T cell receptor beta chains reported below all come from one sample, sequenced in a study of human T cells and chemical hapten exposure. TCRdb processed the 5' RACE reads anew with MiXCR; each CDR3 protein has one entry. The sample includes over 95,000 distinct CDR3 sequences, around a fifth seen only once; the top ten take around 2.7%. The template was total RNA from unfractionated whole blood. These receptors all stem from a human donor in good health.

V and J are TRBV6-6 and TRBJ1-1; no definite D call. From germline, CDR1 is MNHNY and CDR2 SVGAGI (reference sequence). The CDR3 is made up of 13 amino acids. The V and J ends lost 6 bases and 6 bases respectively, with 14 bases between them. CDR3 region: CASSRVMFAEAFF. The DNA for the CDR3 is TGTGCCAGCAGCCGTGTGATGTTCGCTGAAGCTTTCTTT.

V is TRBV5-1 and J is TRBJ2-3, with 8 bases identical to TRBD2. The CDR3 is 16 amino acids. V lost 9 bases, J lost 6 bases, and 18 bases stayed unmatched. In germline, CDR1 is SGHRS, CDR2 YFSETQ. CDR3: CATSQESGRRSDTQYF. Here the CDR3 DNA reads TGCGCCACGAGCCAAGAAAGCGGGAGAAGATCCGATACGCAGTATTTT.

A few counts support this clonotype. The V call is TRBV28, the J call TRBJ2-6; D unresolved. Germline CDR1 and CDR2: MDHEN and SYDVKM. The CDR3 runs to 15 residues. V was clipped by 2 bases and J by 2 bases, with 7 bases between them. Here the CDR3 reads CASSLTFPGANVLTF. The CDR3 nucleotides read TGTGCCAGCAGTTTAACCTTTCCTGGGGCCAACGTCCTGACTTTC.

This clonotype was observed many times. The V call is TRBV20-1, the J call TRBJ2-1; 8 positions match TRBD2. V shed 2 bases, J shed 3 bases, and the junction held 6 bases outside the gene matches. CDR3 size: 15 residues. CDR1 and CDR2 from the germline V gene are DFQATT and SNEGSKA (reference sequence). CDR3 region: CSARRAGVDYNEQFF. The CDR3 nucleotides are TGCAGTGCTAGAAGAGCGGGAGTGGACTACAATGAGCAGTTCTTC.

This chain links TRBV4-1 with TRBJ2-1; TRBD2 aligns across 15 bases. The V and J ends lost 5 bases and 4 bases, in that order; junction bases with no gene match: 15. This CDR3 has 20 residues. Germline loops: CDR1 MGHRA, CDR2 YSYEKL. The CDR3 bases are TGCGCCAGCAGCACTCGGACGGTAGGACTAGCGGGAGGGCCTTACAATGAGCAGTTCTTC. Protein sequence: CASSTRTVGLAGGPYNEQFF.

This clonotype has a handful of counts. The chain couples TRBV12-5 to TRBJ1-2, with D tentatively TRBD1 (6 bases). The ends were cut back, 5 bases at V and 2 bases at J, with 12 bases in the middle. This CDR3 spans 14 amino acids. CDR1 LGHNT and CDR2 FRNRAP come from the germline V gene. The CDR3: CASGQTGGNYGYTF. The CDR3 bases are TGTGCTAGTGGTCAGACAGGCGGGAACTATGGCTACACCTTC.

This clonotype came up a few times. This chain connects TRBV20-1 to TRBJ2-2; TRBD2 agrees at 8 bases. The CDR3 loop spans 17 amino acids. After removal of 2 bases from V and 4 bases from J, the junction contained 12 bases not matched to a gene. Germline V lookup: CDR1 DFQATT, CDR2 SNEGSKA (reference sequence). The DNA for the CDR3 is TGCAGTGCTAGACCCTTCCTCGAGCGGGAGTCCACCGGGGAGCTGTTTTTT. Protein sequence: CSARPFLERESTGELFF.

This clonotype was counted only a few times. The rearrangement uses TRBV6-6 and TRBJ1-1; D is ambiguous. Trimming removed 2 bases from V and 7 bases from J, with 5 bases in between. This CDR3 contains 11 residues. The germline CDR1 and CDR2 sequences are MNHNY and SVGAGI (reference sequence). The CDR3 loop reads CASSYQDEAFF. For the CDR3, the DNA is TGTGCCAGCAGTTACCAGGATGAAGCTTTCTTT.

The CDR3 region is CASKLFGQANTGELFF. The CDR3 DNA sequence: TGTGCCAGCAAGTTATTCGGTCAGGCGAACACCGGGGAGCTGTTTTTT. V gene TRBV27 combines with J gene TRBJ2-2; D is undetermined. Trimming left V 7 bases short and J 0 bases short, with 15 bases between. The CDR3 extends over 16 amino acids. Germline V gene data show CDR1 as MNHEY and CDR2 as SMNVEV (reference sequence).

The rearrangement joins TRBV29-1 to TRBJ2-1; 8 bases fit TRBD1. CDR1 SQVTM and CDR2 ANQGSEA come from the germline V gene. This CDR3 region has 17 residues. V lost 1 base to trimming and J lost 4 bases; unmatched junction nucleotides: 12. This CDR3 is CSVEARDTGGVYNEQFF. The CDR3 nucleotides are TGCAGCGTTGAAGCTAGGGACACAGGGGGTGTTTACAATGAGCAGTTCTTC.

This chain joins TRBV20-1 and TRBJ2-1; 8 bases are a match to TRBD1. V lost 3 bases and J lost 2; bases outside the gene matches: 9. Germline CDR1 is DFQATT and CDR2 is SNEGSKA (reference sequence). This CDR3 is built from 16 residues. The CDR3 DNA follows: TGCAGTGCTAGTAGGGCCGCGGGACAGGCCTACAATGAGCAGTTCTTC. It encodes CSASRAAGQAYNEQFF.

The genes are TRBV4-2 and TRBJ1-5; no reliable D call. Germline CDR1 is LGHNA and CDR2 is YNFKEQ. V lost 4 bases and J 3 bases, leaving 7 bases between the germline ends. This CDR3 spans 13 amino acids. For the CDR3, the DNA is TGTGCCAGCAGCCCGGACCCCAATCAGCCCCAGCATTTT. Translation gives CASSPDPNQPQHF.

The V and J genes are TRBV5-1 and TRBJ2-5; either TRBD1 or TRBD2 may supply D (5 bases each). The CDR3 runs 12 residues. V dropped 4 bases and J dropped 5 bases, with 9 bases sitting between them. Per the germline V gene, CDR1 is SGHRS and CDR2 is YFSETQ. The CDR3 DNA is TGCGCCAGCAGCCCCGAGGGGGAGACCCAGTACTTC. Residues: CASSPEGETQYF. Looking up the rest from reference TRBV5-1 and TRBJ2-5 gives the full variable domain: KAGVTQTPRYLIKTRGQQVTLSCSPISGHRSVSWYQQTPGQGLQFLFEYFSETQRNKGNFPGRFSGRQFSNSRSEMNVSTLELGDSALYLCASSPEGETQYFGPGTRLLVL.

The V gene is TRBV14, the J gene TRBJ2-2; no clear D. V was cut by 0 bases and J by 6 bases, with 8 bases left in between. The CDR3 length is 14 residues. Germline CDR1 is SGHDN and CDR2 is FVKESK. In DNA, the CDR3 is TGTGCCAGCAGCCAAGACCTGGTTCCCGGGGAGCTGTTTTTT. Translating it yields CASSQDLVPGELFF. The variable domain in full, completed from reference TRBV14 and TRBJ2-2, reads EAGVTQFPSHSVIEKGQTVTLRCDPISGHDNLYWYRRVMGKEIKFLLHFVKESKQDESGMPNNRFLAERTGGTYSTLKVQPAELEDSGVYFCASSQDLVPGELFFGEGSRLTVL.

The chain links TRBV10-1 to TRBJ2-5; 8 bases match TRBD1. CDR3 size: 15 residues. Germline lookup yields CDR1 WNHNN and CDR2 SYGVQD (reference sequence). The junction had 6 bases not matched to a gene; V was cut back by 4 bases and J by 2 bases. The CDR3 region has the DNA TGCGCCAGCAGTGCTACAGGGACAGGTCAAGAGACCCAGTACTTC. Protein sequence: CASSATGTGQETQYF.

This clonotype was picked up a small number of times. The chain employs TRBV5-4 and TRBJ2-3; 11 bases align to TRBD2. J gave up 4 bases and V 4 bases, and 8 bases lay outside the gene matches. The CDR3 is 16 residues long. The germline CDR1 and CDR2 sequences are SGHNT and YYREEE (reference sequence). As DNA, the CDR3 is TGTGCCAGCAGCCGCGGTAGCGGGAGGGTAGCAGATACGCAGTATTTT. It codes for CASSRGSGRVADTQYF.

The chain is built from TRBV6-6 and TRBJ2-1; D is possibly TRBD2 (6 bases). Trimming took 1 base from V and 10 from J, leaving 11 bases between them. The germline CDR1 and CDR2 sequences are MNHNY and SVGAGI (reference sequence). This CDR3 is 13 amino acids long. The DNA of the CDR3 is TGTGCCAGCAGTTACTACGGGAGCAGGGAGCAGTTCTTC. Translating it yields CASSYYGSREQFF.

This clonotype came up a few times. V is TRBV7-2 and J is TRBJ2-5; 15 bases match TRBD2. V lost 4 bases to trimming and J lost 6 bases; unmatched junction nucleotides: 6. Germline CDR1 and CDR2: SGHTA and FQGNSA. The CDR3 consists of 16 residues. CDR3 in DNA: TGTGCCAGCAGCTCCGGACTAGCGGGAGGGCAGAAGACCCAGTACTTC. Translated: CASSSGLAGGQKTQYF.